Each of the 14 T cell receptor beta chains below was sequenced from the same sample in a study of tumor and adjacent non-tumor tissue in lung cancer. Three rounds of nested PCR, following a modified ARM-PCR protocol, produced the TCRbeta library. TCRdb ran MiXCR on the multiplex PCR reads and lists one entry per CDR3 protein. The data hold some 78,000 distinct CDR3 sequences, with around 85% observed a single time. This sample's RNA came from whole unsorted tissue. Sequencing input: lung tumor tissue. These receptors were taken from a woman between 50 and 59 years old with non-small cell lung cancer.

The chain uses TRBV11-2 and TRBJ2-7, with 7 bases aligning to TRBD2. The CDR3 consists of 14 residues. The germline V gene encodes CDR1 SGHAT and CDR2 FQNNGV. Trimming cost V 4 bases and J 7 bases; bases outside gene matches: 10. CDR3 bases: TGTGCCAGCAGCTGGGGCGGGGGAAGCTATGAGCAGTACTTC. This gives the protein CASSWGGGSYEQYF.

This clonotype was observed once. In this CDR3 the conserved last residue, phenylalanine or tryptophan, is missing, so a read error is likely. No DNA is shown, since the ends of the CDR3 on it are uncertain; the CDR3 is the one TCRdb lists. The genes are TRBV20-1 and TRBJ1-5; the table names TRBD1, a call not compared with the DNA. Germline CDR1 is DFQATT and CDR2 is SNEGSKA (reference sequence). Counting both end residues, the CDR3 totals 15 amino acids. This chain's CDR3 is CSASYTGGANQPHYY.

This clonotype was seen many times. The chain uses TRBV10-3 and TRBJ2-1, with D possibly called TRBD1 or TRBD2 (5 bases each). Trimming removed 10 bases from V and 2 bases from J, with 15 bases in between. The germline V gene encodes CDR1 ENHRY and CDR2 SYGVKD. This CDR3 spans 14 amino acids. The CDR3 protein is CATPSGTTYNEQFF. In DNA form, the CDR3 reads TGTGCCACCCCATCCGGGACCACCTACAATGAGCAGTTCTTC.

This clonotype came up once. The V gene is TRBV5-4, the J gene TRBJ2-3; 10 bases agree with TRBD2. The length of the CDR3 is 17 residues. The germline CDR1 and CDR2 sequences are SGHNT and YYREEE (reference sequence). After removal of 8 bases from V and 3 bases from J, the junction contained 15 bases not matched to a gene. CDR3 loop: CASNYPAGGRITDTQYF. The CDR3 nucleotides are TGTGCCAGTAATTACCCAGCGGGAGGGCGTATTACAGATACGCAGTATTTT.

As regards this clonotype: One junction end does not reproduce the germline sequence, and a read error may be involved. The V call is TRBV4-3, the J call TRBJ2-6; D gene uncertain. Per the germline V gene, CDR1 is LGHNA and CDR2 is YSLEER. This CDR3 has 14 residues. In DNA form, the CDR3 reads TGCCCCAGCAGCCAAGAACGAGTGAAAGGCGTCCTGACTTTC. Encoded protein: CPSSQERVKGVLTF.

This clonotype showed up many times. The chain uses TRBV6-2 or TRBV6-3 and TRBJ2-2, with a possible D match to TRBD1 (5 bases). In germline, CDR1 is MNHEY, CDR2 SVGEGT. V lost 6 bases, J lost 0 bases, and 20 bases lay in between. This CDR3 spans 18 amino acids. The CDR3 nucleotides are TGTGCCAGCAGATACCAGCGTTTAGGGGCCTCGAACACCGGGGAGCTGTTTTTT. Amino acid sequence: CASRYQRLGASNTGELFF.

This clonotype was seen many times. The V call is TRBV5-4, the J call TRBJ2-7, with D unclear. V shed 3 bases and J shed 1 base, with 8 bases lying between them. Germline assignment: CDR1 SGHNT and CDR2 YYREEE (reference sequence). This CDR3 comprises 13 residues. The CDR3 bases are TGTGCCAGCAGCTCAACAGATTCCTACGAGCAGTACTTC. This translates into CASSSTDSYEQYF.

In the case of this clonotype: This may come from a read error, since a much larger clone is one base off. The chain employs TRBV20-1 and TRBJ2-1, with a tentative D call TRBD1 (5 bases). V lost 8 bases to trimming and J lost 3 bases, with 14 bases between them. The CDR3 runs 13 residues. Germline CDR1 reads DFQATT; CDR2 reads SNEGSKA (reference sequence). The CDR3 sequence: CSSRASYYNEQFF. CDR3 bases: TGCAGTTCCAGGGCCAGCTACTACAATGAGCAGTTCTTC.

The chain carries TRBV11-2 and TRBJ2-1; D is possibly TRBD1 (6 bases). CDR3 length: 15 residues. The ends were cut back, 10 bases at V and 6 bases at J, with 22 bases in the middle. From germline, CDR1 is SGHAT and CDR2 FQNNGV. CDR3 in amino acids: CAINKGGGGSNEQFF. The CDR3 DNA reads TGTGCCATCAACAAAGGGGGTGGGGGCTCCAATGAGCAGTTCTTC.

In regard to this clonotype: A read error may explain this, as a much larger clone is one base away. The chain couples TRBV30 to TRBJ1-5, with D unclear. Germline V gives CDR1 GTSNPN, CDR2 SVGIG (reference sequence). The CDR3 is 13 amino acids. Trimming took 4 bases from V and 2 from J, leaving 9 bases between them. DNA for the CDR3: TGTGCCTGGACTGTAAGGGGCAATCAGCCCCAGCATTTT. It translates to CAWTVRGNQPQHF.

Of note for this clonotype: The CDR3 does not close with the conserved phenylalanine or tryptophan, likely indicating a read error. The chain couples TRBV20-1 to TRBJ1-2, with D uncertain. From germline, CDR1 is DFQATT and CDR2 SNEGSKA (reference sequence). The CDR3 runs 15 residues. V dropped 1 base and J dropped 9 bases, with 21 bases sitting between them. CDR3 region: CSARGSGLSNYCYTV. CDR3 bases: TGCAGTGCTAGAGGTTCCGGACTGAGCAATTATTGCTACACCGTC.

V is TRBV4-1 and J is TRBJ2-4, with a possible D match to TRBD2 (5 bases). V gave up 2 bases and J gave up 8 bases, with 22 bases separating them. The CDR3 is 17 residues long. Germline V lookup: CDR1 MGHRA, CDR2 YSYEKL. CDR3 protein: CASSQLTRYSQADIQYF. CDR3 coding DNA: TGCGCCAGCAGCCAATTGACCAGATACAGCCAAGCGGACATTCAGTACTTC.

Of note for this clonotype: The conserved phenylalanine or tryptophan normally closing the CDR3 is absent here, so this likely arose from a read error. V is TRBV28 and J is TRBJ2-7, with 7 bases lining up with TRBD1. This CDR3 is 15 amino acids long. Germline V gene data show CDR1 as MDHEN and CDR2 as SYDVKM. Trimming took 7 bases from V and 7 from J; bases not matched to a gene: 16. The CDR3 DNA reads as TGTGCCAGCACTTCAGTGACAGGGATCGTCTATGAGCAGTACTTA. Its translation is CASTSVTGIVYEQYL.

This clonotype was picked up a small number of times. A read error is possible here, since a much larger clone lies one base away. V and J are TRBV19 and TRBJ2-7; D might be TRBD2 (6 bases). Trimming left V 7 bases short and J 4 bases short, with 11 bases between. Germline V CDR1 and CDR2: LNHDA, SQIVND (reference sequence). This CDR3 region has 12 residues. The CDR3 DNA sequence: TGTGCCAGTACCGGGAGTGGGTACGAGCAGTACTTC. This codes for CASTGSGYEQYF. The full variable domain, rest sourced from reference TRBV19 and TRBJ2-7, is DGGITQSPKYLFRKEGQNVTLSCEQNLNHDAMYWYRQDPGQGLRLIYYSQIVNDFQKGDIAEGYSVSREKKESFPLTVTSAQKNPTAFYLCASTGSGYEQYFGPGTRLTVT.